The next 6 T cell receptor beta chains were all read from a single sample in a study of blood T cell repertoires in COVID-19. TCRdb keeps only in-frame clones here, not all; method: immunoSEQ multiplex PCR. In the table there are 70,000 or so clones, approximately 80% of which are singletons. The sample consisted of peripheral blood. These receptors all come from a woman aged 80 or over with acute or convalescent COVID-19.

The chain has TRBV20-1 and TRBJ1-6, with D possibly matching TRBD1 (5 bases). Trimming pared 3 bases from V and 10 bases from J, leaving 16 bases between. Germline V gene data show CDR1 as DFQATT and CDR2 as SNEGSKA (reference sequence). The CDR3 runs 14 residues. CDR3 DNA sequence: TGCAGTGCTAGTGTCCAGGGCGGAGGGTCACCCCTCCACTTT. As protein: CSASVQGGGSPLHF.

The J gene is TRBJ2-2, the V gene TRBV5-1, with a tentative D call TRBD1 (5 bases). Trimming left V 0 bases short and J 2 bases short, with 8 bases between. The germline V gene has CDR1 SGHRS and CDR2 YFSETQ. The CDR3 has 15 residues. CDR3: CASSLGQPNTGELFF. For the CDR3, the DNA is TGCGCCAGCAGCTTGGGACAGCCCAACACCGGGGAGCTGTTTTTT.

The chain couples TRBV4-1 to TRBJ1-1; maybe TRBD1 (5 bases). In germline, CDR1 is MGHRA, CDR2 YSYEKL. This CDR3 is 16 amino acids long. V gave up 1 base and J gave up 4 bases, with 16 bases separating them. CDR3: CASSQVDMGLVTEAFF. The DNA for the CDR3 is TGCGCCAGCAGCCAAGTGGACATGGGTCTAGTCACTGAAGCTTTCTTT.

This clone showed up just a few times. V is TRBV6-1 and J is TRBJ1-6; a possible D gene is TRBD1 (6 bases). Trimming stripped 0 bases from V and 7 bases from J, with 13 bases between. CDR3 length: 16 amino acids. Germline V gives CDR1 MNHNS, CDR2 SASEGT. Here the CDR3 reads CASSEAAGGGNSPLHF. The DNA of the CDR3 is TGTGCCAGCAGTGAAGCCGCGGGGGGCGGGAATTCACCCCTCCACTTT.

This chain connects TRBV5-8 to TRBJ1-6; 7 positions agree with TRBD1. The germline CDR1 and CDR2 sequences are SGHTS and YDEGEE. CDR3 length: 16 amino acids. V lost 0 bases and J lost 10; bases outside the gene matches: 10. The CDR3: CASSLVATTGFSPLHF. The CDR3 DNA reads as TGTGCCAGCAGCTTGGTGGCCACGACAGGGTTCTCACCCCTCCACTTT.

CDR3 sequence (DNA): TGTGCCAGTAGAACTAGCGGGGGGGGCAATGAGCAGTTCTTC. Translating it yields CASRTSGGGNEQFF. The chain recombines TRBV19 with TRBJ2-1; TRBD2 agrees at 13 bases. There are 14 residues in the CDR3. J lost 6 bases, V lost 6 bases, and 2 bases had no gene match. CDR1 is LNHDA and CDR2 is SQIVND in the germline V gene (reference sequence).